This T cell receptor (beta chain) was sequenced for a study of blood T cell repertoires in COVID-19. Study in general: Samples came from the United States, Italy and Spain, spanning acute and convalescent COVID-19. T cells, B-cell-depleted T cells, or PBMCs provided the cDNA or gDNA that served as material.

Unmatched junction bases numbered 13, after V lost 5 bases and J lost 6 bases. Looked up from germline, CDR1 is LNHNV and CDR2 is YYDKDF (reference sequence). The CDR3 has 16 residues. Assay used: immunoSEQ multiplex PCR; TCRdb lists only in-frame clones, some missing. The table has fewer than 250,000 clones, 80% to 90% seen once. The sequencing sample was made of peripheral blood. The source is a man under 40 with acute or convalescent COVID-19. The V call is TRBV15, the J call TRBJ2-7; 10 nucleotides match TRBD2. CDR3 sequence: CATSGVAGGARPEQYF. CDR3 DNA sequence: TGTGCCACCAGCGGGGTAGCGGGAGGAGCCAGACCCGAGCAGTACTTC.